The 3 T cell receptor beta chains below come from one sample, sequenced in a study of shared clonotypes between healthy human individuals (TCRdb year 2020). CD8 naive samples were obtained by positive selection for CCR7 among CD45RO-negative cells, yielding a CD45RA+CCR7+ population from which TemRA cells were excluded. The library relied on the immunoSEQ multiplex PCR assay. The clones in this table, taken by TCRdb from immuneACCESS, are in-frame only. Not every clone is retained; where verified, under half of the shortfall comes from an unresolved V gene, and the cause of the rest is unknown. The sample data list roughly 550,000 clones, and roughly 95% of these were observed just once. 0.09% to 0.13% of the sample is held by the ten biggest clonotypes. The sample was naive CD8+ T cells sorted from blood. This specimen's cell subset or site label, per the study, means: CD45RA+CCR7+. These receptors were collected from a woman aged 25 to 39 in good health.

V is TRBV15 and J is TRBJ2-7; the match to TRBD2 covers 8 bases. V shed 1 base, J shed 6 bases, and the junction held 11 bases outside the gene matches. The germline V gene encodes CDR1 LNHNV and CDR2 YYDKDF (reference sequence). This CDR3 comprises 16 residues. The CDR3 DNA sequence: TGTGCCACCAGCAGAGGGGGCCCAGCGGGAGAACCCGAGCAGTACTTC. Protein product: CATSRGGPAGEPEQYF. The full variable domain, in which reference TRBV15 and TRBJ2-7 provide the parts outside the CDR3, is DAMVIQNPRYQVTQFGKPVTLSCSQTLNHNVMYWYQQKSSQAPKLLFHYYDKDFNNEADTPDNFQSRRPNTSFCFLDIRSPGLGDTAMYLCATSRGGPAGEPEQYFGPGTRLTVT.

This clone was detected a few times. The chain couples TRBV7-9 to TRBJ2-7; 11 nucleotides line up with TRBD1. Germline CDR1 and CDR2: SEHNR and FQNEAQ (reference sequence). The CDR3 has 14 amino acids. The V segment lost 5 bases and the J segment 7 bases; nucleotides outside the gene matches: 7. The CDR3: CASSHGGTGGEQYF. The DNA of the CDR3 is TGTGCCAGCAGCCACGGAGGGACAGGGGGTGAGCAGTACTTC.

This chain connects TRBV4-1 to TRBJ2-1; 12 bases are a match to TRBD1. CDR3 length: 16 residues. The V and J ends lost 2 bases and 9 bases, in that order; junction bases with no gene match: 8. CDR1 MGHRA and CDR2 YSYEKL come from the germline V gene. The CDR3 DNA sequence: TGCGCCAGCAGCCAATTGGGGACAGGGGGCTTCAGTGAGCAGTTCTTC. It translates to CASSQLGTGGFSEQFF.